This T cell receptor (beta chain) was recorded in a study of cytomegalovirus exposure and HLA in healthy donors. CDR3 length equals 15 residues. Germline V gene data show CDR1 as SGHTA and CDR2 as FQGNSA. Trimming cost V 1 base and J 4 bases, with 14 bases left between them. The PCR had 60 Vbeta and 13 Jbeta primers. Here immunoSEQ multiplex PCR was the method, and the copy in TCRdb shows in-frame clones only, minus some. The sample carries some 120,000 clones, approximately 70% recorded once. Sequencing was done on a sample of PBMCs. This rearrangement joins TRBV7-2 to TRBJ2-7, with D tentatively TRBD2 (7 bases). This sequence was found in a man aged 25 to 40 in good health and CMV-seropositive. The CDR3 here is CASSLGWGGWYEQYV. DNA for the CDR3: TGTGCCAGCAGCTTAGGTTGGGGGGGCTGGTACGAGCAGTACGTC.